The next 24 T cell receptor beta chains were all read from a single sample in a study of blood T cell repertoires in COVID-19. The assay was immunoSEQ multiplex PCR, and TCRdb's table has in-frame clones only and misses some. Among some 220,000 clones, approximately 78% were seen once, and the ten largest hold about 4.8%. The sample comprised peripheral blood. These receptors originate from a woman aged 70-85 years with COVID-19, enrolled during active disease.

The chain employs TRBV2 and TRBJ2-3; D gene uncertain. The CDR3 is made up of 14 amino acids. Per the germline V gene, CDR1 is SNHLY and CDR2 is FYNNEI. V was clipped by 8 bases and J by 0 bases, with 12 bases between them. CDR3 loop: CASRRRYSTDTQYF. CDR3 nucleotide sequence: TGTGCCAGCCGTAGGCGGTATAGCACAGATACGCAGTATTTT.

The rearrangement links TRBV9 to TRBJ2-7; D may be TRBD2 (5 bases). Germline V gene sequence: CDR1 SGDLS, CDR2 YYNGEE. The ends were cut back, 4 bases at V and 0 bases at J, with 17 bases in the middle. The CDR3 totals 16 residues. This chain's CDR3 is CASSPQEGSYSYEQYF. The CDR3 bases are TGTGCCAGCAGCCCCCAAGAGGGCAGTTACTCCTACGAGCAGTACTTC.

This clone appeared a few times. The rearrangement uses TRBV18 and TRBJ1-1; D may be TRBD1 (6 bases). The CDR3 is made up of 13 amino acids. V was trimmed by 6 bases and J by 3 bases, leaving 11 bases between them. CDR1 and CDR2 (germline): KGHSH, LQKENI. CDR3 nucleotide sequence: TGTGCCAGCTCTATACAGGGAGACACTGAAGCTTTCTTT. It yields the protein CASSIQGDTEAFF.

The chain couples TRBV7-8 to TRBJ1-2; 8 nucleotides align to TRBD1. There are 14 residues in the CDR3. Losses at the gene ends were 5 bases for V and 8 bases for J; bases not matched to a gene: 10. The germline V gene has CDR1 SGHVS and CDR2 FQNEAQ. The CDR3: CASSATGGVGGYTF. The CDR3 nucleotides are TGTGCCAGCAGCGCAACAGGGGGAGTAGGCGGCTACACCTTC.

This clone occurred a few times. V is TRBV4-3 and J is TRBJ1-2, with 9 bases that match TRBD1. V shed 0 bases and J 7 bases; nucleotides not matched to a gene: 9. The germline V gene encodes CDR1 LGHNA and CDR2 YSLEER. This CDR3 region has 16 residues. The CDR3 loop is CASSQDIATGGFGYTF. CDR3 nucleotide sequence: TGCGCCAGCAGCCAAGATATAGCAACAGGGGGCTTTGGCTACACCTTC.

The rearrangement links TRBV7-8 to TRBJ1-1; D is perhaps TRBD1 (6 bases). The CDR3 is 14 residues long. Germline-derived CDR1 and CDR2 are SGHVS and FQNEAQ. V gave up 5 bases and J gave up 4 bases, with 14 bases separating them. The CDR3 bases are TGTGCCAGCAGCCGTTCAGGGGAAGCCACTGAAGCTTTCTTT. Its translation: CASSRSGEATEAFF.

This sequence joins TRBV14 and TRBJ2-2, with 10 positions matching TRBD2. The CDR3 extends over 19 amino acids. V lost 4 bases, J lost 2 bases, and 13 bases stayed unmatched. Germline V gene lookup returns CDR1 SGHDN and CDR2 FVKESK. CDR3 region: CASSPAGLAGGINTGELFF. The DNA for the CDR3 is TGTGCCAGCAGCCCTGCGGGGTTAGCGGGAGGTATCAACACCGGGGAGCTGTTTTTT.

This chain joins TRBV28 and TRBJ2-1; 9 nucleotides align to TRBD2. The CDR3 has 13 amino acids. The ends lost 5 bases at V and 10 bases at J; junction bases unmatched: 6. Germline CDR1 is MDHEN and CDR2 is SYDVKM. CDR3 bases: TGTGCCAGCAGTGGGGGCGGGAGGGAGGAGCAGTTCTTC. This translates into CASSGGGREEQFF. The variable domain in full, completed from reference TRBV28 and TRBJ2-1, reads DVKVTQSSRYLVKRTGEKVFLECVQDMDHENMFWYRQDPGLGLRLIYFSYDVKMKEKGDIPEGYSVSREKKERFSLILESASTNQTSMYLCASSGGGREEQFFGPGTRLTVL.

DNA for the CDR3: TGCGCCAGCAGTGCCCGCAGGGATGATGGCTACACCTTC. Encoded protein: CASSARRDDGYTF. The chain links TRBV10-1 to TRBJ1-2; a possible D gene is TRBD1 (5 bases). This CDR3 spans 13 amino acids. V gave up 4 bases and J gave up 6 bases, with 12 bases separating them. CDR1 is WNHNN and CDR2 is SYGVQD in the germline V gene (reference sequence).

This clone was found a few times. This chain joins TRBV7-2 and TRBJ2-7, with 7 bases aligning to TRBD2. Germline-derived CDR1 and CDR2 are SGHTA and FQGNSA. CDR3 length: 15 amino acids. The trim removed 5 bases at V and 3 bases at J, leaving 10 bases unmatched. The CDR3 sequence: CASSPLLAVNYEQYF. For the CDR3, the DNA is TGTGCCAGCAGCCCATTGCTAGCGGTGAACTACGAGCAGTACTTC. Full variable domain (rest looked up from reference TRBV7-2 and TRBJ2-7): GAGVSQSPSNKVTEKGKDVELRCDPISGHTALYWYRQSLGQGLEFLIYFQGNSAPDKSGLPSDRFSAERTGGSVSTLTIQRTQQEDSAVYLCASSPLLAVNYEQYFGPGTRLTVT.

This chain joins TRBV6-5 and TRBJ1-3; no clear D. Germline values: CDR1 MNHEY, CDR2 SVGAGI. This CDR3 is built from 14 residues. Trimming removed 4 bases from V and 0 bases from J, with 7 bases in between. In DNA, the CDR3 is TGTGCCAGCAGTTCATGGAGCTCTGGAAACACCATATATTTT. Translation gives CASSSWSSGNTIYF.

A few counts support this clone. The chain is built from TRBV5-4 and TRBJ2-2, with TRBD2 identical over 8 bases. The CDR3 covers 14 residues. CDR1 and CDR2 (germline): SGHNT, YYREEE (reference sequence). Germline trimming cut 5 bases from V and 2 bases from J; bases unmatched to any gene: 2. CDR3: CASRLAANTGELFF. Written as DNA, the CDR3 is TGTGCCAGCAGACTAGCGGCTAACACCGGGGAGCTGTTTTTT. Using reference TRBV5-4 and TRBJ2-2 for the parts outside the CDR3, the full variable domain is ETGVTQSPTHLIKTRGQQVTLRCSSQSGHNTVSWYQQALGQGPQFIFQYYREEENGRGNFPPRFSGLQFPNYSSELNVNALELDDSALYLCASRLAANTGELFFGEGSRLTVL.

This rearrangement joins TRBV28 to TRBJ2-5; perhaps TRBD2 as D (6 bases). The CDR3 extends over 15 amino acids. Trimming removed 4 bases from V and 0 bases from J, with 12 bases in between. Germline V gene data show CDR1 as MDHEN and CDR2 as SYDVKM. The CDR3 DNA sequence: TGTGCCAGCAGTTCCGGCGGGGCAAACCAAGAGACCCAGTACTTC. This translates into CASSSGGANQETQYF.

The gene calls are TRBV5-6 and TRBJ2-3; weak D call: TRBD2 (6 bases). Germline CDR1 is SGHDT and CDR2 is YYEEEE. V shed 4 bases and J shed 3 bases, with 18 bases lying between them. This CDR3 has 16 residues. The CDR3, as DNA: TGTGCCAGCAGCCCCGAGGGCGGGAAATGGACAGATACGCAGTATTTT. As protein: CASSPEGGKWTDTQYF.

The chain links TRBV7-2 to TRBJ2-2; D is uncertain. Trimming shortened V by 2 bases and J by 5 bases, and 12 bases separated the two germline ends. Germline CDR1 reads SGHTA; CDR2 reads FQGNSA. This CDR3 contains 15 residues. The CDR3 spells CASSLTRSGTGELFF. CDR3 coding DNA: TGTGCCAGCAGCTTAACGCGTTCGGGTACCGGGGAGCTGTTTTTT.

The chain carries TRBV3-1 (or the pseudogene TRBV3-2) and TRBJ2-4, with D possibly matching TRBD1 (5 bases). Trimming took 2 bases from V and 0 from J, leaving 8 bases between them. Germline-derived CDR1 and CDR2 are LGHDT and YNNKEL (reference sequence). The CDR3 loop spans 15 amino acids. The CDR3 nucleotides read TGTGCCAGCAGCCAAAGGACAATAGCCAAAAACATTCAGTACTTC. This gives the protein CASSQRTIAKNIQYF.

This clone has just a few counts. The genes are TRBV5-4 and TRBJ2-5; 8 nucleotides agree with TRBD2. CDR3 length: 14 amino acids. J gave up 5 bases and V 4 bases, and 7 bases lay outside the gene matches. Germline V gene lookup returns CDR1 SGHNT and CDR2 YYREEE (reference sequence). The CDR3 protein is CASSKGLDSETQYF. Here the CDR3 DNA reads TGTGCCAGCAGCAAGGGACTAGATTCGGAGACCCAGTACTTC.

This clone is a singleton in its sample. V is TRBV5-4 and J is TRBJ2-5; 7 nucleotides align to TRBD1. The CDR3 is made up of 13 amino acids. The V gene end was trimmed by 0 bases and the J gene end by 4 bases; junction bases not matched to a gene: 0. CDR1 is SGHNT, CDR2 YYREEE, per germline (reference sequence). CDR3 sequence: CASSLGDRETQYF. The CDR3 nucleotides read TGTGCCAGCAGCTTGGGGGACAGAGAGACCCAGTACTTC.

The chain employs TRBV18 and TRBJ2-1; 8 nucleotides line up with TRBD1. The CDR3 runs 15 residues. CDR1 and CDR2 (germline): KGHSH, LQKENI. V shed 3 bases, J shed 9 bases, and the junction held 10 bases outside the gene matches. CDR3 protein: CASSPQGQGAGEQFF. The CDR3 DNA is TGTGCCAGCTCACCTCAGGGGCAGGGGGCGGGTGAGCAGTTCTTC.

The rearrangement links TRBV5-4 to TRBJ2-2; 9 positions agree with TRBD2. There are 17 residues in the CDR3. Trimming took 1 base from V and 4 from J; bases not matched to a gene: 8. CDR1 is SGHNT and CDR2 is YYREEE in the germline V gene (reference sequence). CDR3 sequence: CASSLKAGGGGTGELFF. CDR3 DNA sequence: TGTGCCAGCAGCTTGAAGGCGGGAGGGGGCGGCACCGGGGAGCTGTTTTTT.

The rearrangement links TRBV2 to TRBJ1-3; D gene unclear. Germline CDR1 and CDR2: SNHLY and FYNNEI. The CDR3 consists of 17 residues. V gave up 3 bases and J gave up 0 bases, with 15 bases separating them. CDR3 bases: TGTGCCAGCAGTGAGCCCCTATTGATACTCTCTGGAAACACCATATATTTT. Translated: CASSEPLLILSGNTIYF.

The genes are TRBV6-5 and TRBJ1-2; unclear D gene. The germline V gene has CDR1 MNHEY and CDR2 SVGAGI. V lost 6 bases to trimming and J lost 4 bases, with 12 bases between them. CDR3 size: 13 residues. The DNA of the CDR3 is TGTGCCAGCAGCCAAGAGGCGGGCTATGGCTACACCTTC. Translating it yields CASSQEAGYGYTF.

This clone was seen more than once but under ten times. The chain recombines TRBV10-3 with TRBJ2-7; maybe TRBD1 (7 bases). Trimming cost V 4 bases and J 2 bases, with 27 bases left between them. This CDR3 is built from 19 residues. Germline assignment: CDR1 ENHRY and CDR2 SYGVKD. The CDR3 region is CAISAPERSGGGEAYEQYF. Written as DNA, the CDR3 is TGTGCCATCAGTGCCCCTGAACGTTCCGGAGGGGGCGAAGCCTACGAGCAGTACTTC.

As DNA, the CDR3 is TGTGCCAGCAGCTTAGGATTAGTAAACACCATATATTTT. Translated, it gives CASSLGLVNTIYF. The chain links TRBV11-2 to TRBJ1-3; the D is unclear. Trimming left V 1 base short and J 6 bases short, with 7 bases between. The CDR3 runs 13 residues. Germline V gene sequence: CDR1 SGHAT, CDR2 FQNNGV.